This record concerns one T cell receptor (beta chain) sequence. Its antigen specificity is not known. An end of the junction does not agree with germline; a read error may underlie this. The cohort was made up of several hundred healthy bone marrow donors. Cohort members were all nominally healthy when sampled, although unrecorded immune exposures were likely present. The donor tested CMV seronegative and was one of the 352 seronegative cohort members. Every donor gave a peripheral blood sample, and the peripheral blood mononuclear cells from that sample were used for TCR beta sequencing. Genomic DNA extraction from the blood cell samples was performed with the Qiagen DNeasy Blood Extraction Kit. This entry belongs to a study of cytomegalovirus exposure and HLA in healthy donors (dated by TCRdb to the late 2010s). For context, the study as a whole: An earlier analysis of about 560 of the donors reported approximately 280 Gb of sequence data and 95 million to 140 million unique TCR beta sequences obtained from roughly 180 million T cells. Roughly 320 gigabases of sequencing data and 70 million to 95 million unique TCR sequences made up an early release that covered under 750 HLA-typed donors. The genetic ancestry cluster associated with self-reported Caucasian donors included over 80% of the roughly 360 genotyped donors. The study aimed to test whether cataloging public T cell receptors could reveal signatures of past pathogen exposure. The T cell repertoires of about 700 subjects were profiled by immunosequencing and related to cytomegalovirus serostatus. A separate validation cohort of 100 to 150 different subjects was used in addition to the roughly 670-subject first cohort. High-throughput TCR immunosequencing, statistical association of individual TCRs with disease status, and machine learning were combined to predict cytomegalovirus infection status. A later analysis re-examined previously published TCR beta repertoires from over 500 donors and added high-resolution HLA genotyping to investigate patterns of TCR occurrence. Rather than using new phenotypic data, the later analysis identified candidate immune exposures from TCR beta sequences and from how often those sequences occurred across donors. In an earlier analysis of a few hundred of the donors, high-throughput TCR beta sequencing was used to judge whether each TCR beta V gene segment behaved as functional or pseudogenic. Donor age, sex, ethnicity and CMV serostatus were compiled alongside the repertoire data. A later genetic analysis used genome-wide SNP genotypes for about three fifths of the 666 donors, treating that subset as a discovery cohort. Every discovery cohort repertoire had been produced on one sequencing platform. Class I and class II HLA loci were covered by the typing at four-digit resolution. Typing coverage varied by locus: about 629-640 donors for A, B, C, DRB1 and DQB1; 522 for DQA1; more than 600 for DPA1; around 490 for DPB1. Four or five DR-DQ haplotypes were treated as single units for association and clustering because of strong linkage in the cohort. Among roughly 370 genotyped donors of the cohort, an average of roughly 240,000 unique TCR beta nucleotide sequences were sequenced per donor, around 20% of them non-productive.

Findings and caveats that apply to the study as a whole: HLA typing was unavailable for some donors at each locus, so association tests used only the typed subset. In a later analysis, HLA-associated TCR beta chains showed more clonal expansion and lower generation probabilities than non-associated chains that were equally common. In an earlier analysis of roughly 500 of the donors, most TCR beta V segments appeared in productive rearrangements about 87% or about 30% of the time, broadly matching IMGT annotations. A total of 150 to 200 TCR beta chains were listed by the study as associated with cytomegalovirus. In a later analysis, several top co-occurrence clusters were reported to appear linked to parvovirus B19, influenza, CMV and Epstein-Barr virus. Correlated functional status among segregating V segments might reflect linkage disequilibrium, but an unknown experimental factor could not be ruled out. For the cohort, immune exposure information was limited to CMV serostatus. Compared with the roughly 700-donor mean, donors in an Asian-associated ancestry cluster had fewer N-insertions in productive TCRs, according to a later genetic analysis. In a later analysis, TCR association rates were found to vary across HLA loci, with the most associated TCRs seen for DRB1 alleles and the fewest for HLA-C alleles. The 87-base-pair reads could not distinguish some IMGT-functional V segments, including TRBV6-2 and TRBV6-3, so those segments were excluded. Assigning TCR associations to individual alleles was difficult when HLA alleles, especially DR and DQ, strongly co-occurred. Some 15 rarely observed V segments, including chromosome 9 orphons, were excluded from the earlier analysis of several hundred of the donors because counts were too low. The cohort was sequenced for TCR beta chains only, and without alpha or paired-chain data the features that could be detected were limited. In a later genetic analysis, a missense DCLRE1C variant was associated with V-gene and J-gene trimming of TCR beta chains, and the association was replicated in an independent cohort. In a later analysis, about 17,000 TCR beta sequences were associated with specific HLA alleles at a false discovery rate of 0.05. Sequencing depth was assumed to be roughly uniform across donors in the presence/absence analyses, though that assumption may not hold. The authors suggested that the approach could potentially be generalized to other disease states and immunological phenotypes. A cluster of highly shared sequence variants was judged likely to be a technical artifact of the sequencing pipeline. In vitro tests confirmed that a few of the cytomegalovirus-associated TCR beta chains recognize cytomegalovirus antigens. Most TCR sequences were seen in very few donors, while some public TCRs were found in many individuals. A later analysis found that most CMV-associated TCR beta chains appeared HLA-restricted, with HLA associations seemingly driven largely by CMV exposure. In both the original and validation cohorts, the classifier was reported to diagnose cytomegalovirus status with high specificity and sensitivity. A further reported finding was that TCR beta sequences accurately predicted the HLA-A and HLA-B alleles for most subjects in the first cohort.

From a lookup of the germline V gene, CDR1 and CDR2 are SGHDN and FVKESK. The CDR3 contains 14 residues, cysteine and phenylalanine counted. The CDR3 DNA has 42 bases and is translated from base 1. The method behind the library was the immunoSEQ multiplex PCR assay. For the multiplex PCR, a mixture combining 60 forward primers for TCR Vbeta segments and 13 reverse primers for TCR Jbeta segments was used. Amplification of the CDR3 region of rearranged TCR beta genes was performed with a multiplex PCR assay on genomic DNA. On the Illumina HiSeq System, the amplified TCR beta libraries were sequenced as 87-base-pair reads. The original methods were these. A later analysis counted tens of millions of unique TCR beta chains across the 550 to 700 repertoires, and 9 million to 14 million of these chains were shared by at least two donors. To remove PCR and sequencing errors, raw reads were error-corrected and collapsed into unique sequences using a nearest-neighbor algorithm that merged closely related sequences. V, D and J gene segments were assigned by aligning CDR3 sequences to IMGT reference sequences. For a sequence to be retained, a match of at least six nucleotides was required to both a V gene segment and a J gene segment. A rearrangement was called productive if the CDR3 had no stop codons and remained in frame with V and J, and every other rearrangement was called non-productive. Following IMGT convention, CDR3 was defined as the stretch from the second conserved V-encoded cysteine to the conserved J-encoded phenylalanine. The earlier analysis of 587 of the donors excluded any sequence lacking an unambiguous match to a single V gene segment. An earlier analysis of 450 to 650 of the donors called V segments functional above 56.7% productive rearrangements and segregating when the between-donor standard deviation exceeded 5%. A statistical classification framework was built for diagnosing cytomegalovirus status from the catalog of TCR beta chain sequences. In a later analysis, V and J genes were assigned by comparing TCR nucleotide sequences against IMGT/GENE-DB human TR gene sequences. The TCRdist pipeline was used in a later analysis to assign CDR3 sequences and most-parsimonious VDJ recombination scenarios. In a later analysis, each TCR beta chain was defined by its CDR3 amino acid sequence together with its V-gene family, and reads without a unique V-gene family were excluded. In a later analysis, 550 to 650 highly shared, low-generation-probability nucleotide sequences were removed to address suspected cross-contamination and a sequencing artifact. A later analysis calculated a clonal expansion index for each public chain from normalized within-repertoire ranks of inferred template counts. Generation probabilities in a later analysis came from a VDJ recombination model fitted to out-of-frame rearrangements, and those results were checked against IGoR. In a later analysis, TCR-TCR, TCR-HLA and TCR-CMV co-occurrence was scored with hypergeometric tests, and a repertoire-size bias correction was applied to TCR pairs. A later analysis estimated false discovery rates by permuting HLA or CMV assignments 20 times. In a later analysis, co-occurring TCRs were grouped using DBSCAN, with TCRdist sequence similarity added in when clustering inside HLA-allele-positive subsets. Co-occurrence clustering excluded repertoires with fewer than 30,000 or more than 120,000 public chains, plus five with anomalous nucleotide sharing. In TCRdb, the immuneACCESS table is reduced to in-frame sequences with V and J assigned. These tables do not hold every clone; where another copy was compared, an unresolved V gene accounts for under half, and the others remain unexplained. Clonal size and the V and J genes are those of that table, whereas D and trimming came from the DNA. The sample table holds 150,000 to 200,000 clones, of which more than 75% were seen once. 1.5% to 2% of the sample goes to the ten largest clones.

This clonotype originated in a woman aged 45-65 years in good health and CMV-seronegative. The chain is assembled from TRBV14 and TRBJ1-2; a tentative D match to TRBD1 spans 5 bases. Sequencing input: PBMCs. The sequenced DNA is TGTGCCAGCAGCCAAGGACCCTGGGAGGGACTTACTCCCTTC. It specifies CASSQGPWEGLTPF.